The 30 T cell receptor beta chains given below trace back to one sample, sequenced in a study of shared clonotypes between healthy human individuals. Sequencing was performed with immunoSEQ multiplex PCR; in TCRdb, only in-frame clones are kept and a portion is missing. The table has 2 million to 2.5 million clones, 90% to 96% seen once; the top ten hold over 0.1%. Material for sequencing was naive CD4+ T cells sorted from blood. The subset denotes: CD45RA+ positively selected. Receptors originate from a man between 18 and 35 years old in good health.

This chain joins TRBV6-4 and TRBJ2-2; weak D call: TRBD1 (6 bases). The V and J ends lost 5 bases and 6 bases respectively, with 10 bases between them. The CDR3 length is 13 residues. The germline gives CDR1 MRHNA, CDR2 SNTAGT. CDR3 residues: CASSRQGSGELFF. CDR3 in DNA: TGTGCCAGCAGTCGCCAGGGGTCCGGGGAGCTGTTTTTT.

The chain employs TRBV5-1 and TRBJ2-3, with no clear D. This CDR3 spans 14 amino acids. Germline CDR1 SGHRS, CDR2 YFSETQ. Trimming removed 0 bases from V and 3 bases from J, with 8 bases in between. The CDR3 loop reads CASSLVGRTDTQYF. The CDR3 DNA sequence: TGCGCCAGCAGCTTGGTGGGTAGAACAGATACGCAGTATTTT.

CDR3 in DNA: TGCGCCAGCAGTGGTAGCGGGAGCGACACCACAGATACGCAGTATTTT. Its protein product is CASSGSGSDTTDTQYF. This chain joins TRBV10-1 and TRBJ2-3; 9 positions match TRBD2. Germline V lookup: CDR1 WNHNN, CDR2 SYGVQD (reference sequence). V gave up 4 bases and J gave up 2 bases; unmatched junction bases: 7. The CDR3 covers 16 residues.

In the case of this clone: Within the sample, other DNA sequences also encode this same CDR3. This rearrangement joins TRBV4-1 to TRBJ1-6; D is possibly TRBD1 (5 bases). The CDR3 length is 15 residues. Trimming took 0 bases from V and 10 from J, leaving 13 bases between them. In germline, CDR1 is MGHRA, CDR2 YSYEKL. This CDR3 reads CASSQESQGRSPLHF. In nucleotides, the CDR3 is TGCGCCAGCAGCCAAGAGTCGCAGGGTCGCTCACCCCTCCACTTT.

The V gene is TRBV7-6, the J gene TRBJ2-2; tentatively, D is TRBD1 (6 bases). Trimming stripped 5 bases from V and 0 bases from J, with 10 bases between. Germline CDR1 and CDR2: SGHVS and FNYEAQ. This CDR3 has 15 residues. CDR3 loop: CASSIGTTNTGELFF. CDR3 DNA: TGTGCCAGCAGCATCGGGACAACGAACACCGGGGAGCTGTTTTTT.

The gene calls are TRBV5-5 and TRBJ2-7; 7 bases are shared with TRBD1. CDR3 size: 15 residues. V trimming: 5 bases; J trimming: 2 bases; junction bases outside the gene matches: 10. CDR1 is SGHKS, CDR2 YYEKEE, per germline (reference sequence). CDR3 sequence reads: CASSFRTGEAYEQYF. The CDR3 DNA is TGTGCCAGCAGTTTCCGTACAGGGGAAGCCTACGAGCAGTACTTC.

The chain carries TRBV5-1 and TRBJ2-1; 10 positions match TRBD2. The V and J ends lost 4 bases and 3 bases, in that order; junction bases with no gene match: 7. CDR1 and CDR2 from the germline V gene are SGHRS and YFSETQ. This CDR3 contains 16 residues. The CDR3 DNA reads as TGCGCCAGCAGCACCCTGACTAGCGGGTTCTACAATGAGCAGTTCTTC. This translates into CASSTLTSGFYNEQFF. The entire variable domain, with the rest obtained from reference TRBV5-1 and TRBJ2-1, is as follows: KAGVTQTPRYLIKTRGQQVTLSCSPISGHRSVSWYQQTPGQGLQFLFEYFSETQRNKGNFPGRFSGRQFSNSRSEMNVSTLELGDSALYLCASSTLTSGFYNEQFFGPGTRLTVL.

This rearrangement joins TRBV2 to TRBJ2-3; no reliable D call. V was shortened by 4 bases and J by 0 bases, with 8 bases between the two germline ends. The CDR3 has 14 residues. Looked up from germline, CDR1 is SNHLY and CDR2 is FYNNEI. Here the CDR3 reads CASSVMRSTDTQYF. CDR3 DNA: TGTGCCAGCAGTGTAATGCGGAGCACAGATACGCAGTATTTT. Drawing the rest from reference TRBV2 and TRBJ2-3, the complete variable domain is EPEVTQTPSHQVTQMGQEVILRCVPISNHLYFYWYRQILGQKVEFLVSFYNNEISEKSEIFDDQFSVERPDGSNFTLKIRSTKLEDSAMYFCASSVMRSTDTQYFGPGTRLTVL.

A single count supports this clone. V usage is TRBV11-3 and J usage is TRBJ2-6; D possibly uses TRBD1 or TRBD2 (5 bases each). V dropped 6 bases and J dropped 0 bases, with 15 bases sitting between them. There are 17 residues in the CDR3. Germline CDR1 reads SGHNT; CDR2 reads YENEEA. CDR3 protein: CASSPPGRVSGANVLTF. CDR3 sequence (DNA): TGTGCCAGCAGTCCTCCGGGACGGGTCTCTGGGGCCAACGTCCTGACTTTC.

This chain uses TRBV28 with TRBJ1-5; no clear D gene. Germline CDR1 reads MDHEN; CDR2 reads SYDVKM. With 5 bases removed from V and 0 bases from J, the gap between germline ends came to 11 bases. The CDR3 has 15 amino acids. This CDR3 is CASSRGDNSNQPQHF. Here the CDR3 DNA reads TGTGCCAGCAGTCGGGGAGACAATAGCAATCAGCCCCAGCATTTT. Full variable domain (missing parts from reference TRBV28 and TRBJ1-5): DVKVTQSSRYLVKRTGEKVFLECVQDMDHENMFWYRQDPGLGLRLIYFSYDVKMKEKGDIPEGYSVSREKKERFSLILESASTNQTSMYLCASSRGDNSNQPQHFGDGTRLSIL.

V usage is TRBV9 and J usage is TRBJ2-5; unclear D gene. Trimming removed 4 bases from V and 2 bases from J, with 12 bases in between. Germline CDR1 and CDR2: SGDLS and YYNGEE. This CDR3 has 14 residues. CDR3 DNA: TGTGCCAGCAGCACCGCCGCCAGTCAAGAGACCCAGTACTTC. Its translation: CASSTAASQETQYF.

This clone showed up just once. This chain joins TRBV6-6 and TRBJ2-5; 13 nucleotides match TRBD2. The CDR3 spans 16 residues. J gave up 5 bases and V 5 bases, and 8 bases lay outside the gene matches. The germline V gene encodes CDR1 MNHNY and CDR2 SVGAGI (reference sequence). The CDR3 DNA is TGTGCCAGCAGTCCCCGGACTAGCGGGAGTAGGGAGACCCAGTACTTC. Its protein product is CASSPRTSGSRETQYF.

The V call is TRBV28, the J call TRBJ1-6; 9 nucleotides match TRBD1. This CDR3 region has 16 residues. The J segment lost 9 bases and the V segment lost 2 bases, leaving 8 bases of the junction unmatched. Germline V gene lookup returns CDR1 MDHEN and CDR2 SYDVKM. DNA of the CDR3: TGTGCCAGCAGTTTAACCGGGACAGGGCACCGTTCACCCCTCCACTTT. Translated: CASSLTGTGHRSPLHF.

J is TRBJ2-1 and V is TRBV7-9; possibly TRBD1 or TRBD2 for D (5 bases each). Deletions cut 3 bases from V and 4 bases from J, with 13 bases between. Germline V lookup: CDR1 SEHNR, CDR2 FQNEAQ (reference sequence). The CDR3 loop spans 15 amino acids. The CDR3 sequence is CASSFLRGWYNEQFF. In DNA form, the CDR3 reads TGTGCCAGCAGCTTTTTGAGGGGTTGGTACAATGAGCAGTTCTTC.

The CDR3 nucleotides read TGTGCCAGCAGTGTCGACAGCACCTACGAGCAGTACTTC. It encodes CASSVDSTYEQYF. The V gene is TRBV28, the J gene TRBJ2-7; a possible D gene is TRBD1 (5 bases). This CDR3 has 13 residues. Trimming pared 5 bases from V and 2 bases from J, leaving 10 bases between. Germline assignment: CDR1 MDHEN and CDR2 SYDVKM.

The chain joins TRBV14 to TRBJ1-2; D gene unclear. The CDR3 is 17 residues long. Trimming removed 1 base at V and 2 bases at J, with 17 bases between. Germline CDR1 reads SGHDN; CDR2 reads FVKESK. The CDR3 here is CASSQVVPAGINYGYTF. The CDR3 DNA reads as TGTGCCAGCAGCCAAGTAGTCCCCGCAGGAATAAACTATGGCTACACCTTC.

The chain recombines TRBV6-1 with TRBJ1-5, with TRBD1 matching 10 bases. The CDR3 is 15 amino acids. The J segment lost 6 bases and the V segment lost 3 bases, leaving 5 bases of the junction unmatched. The V gene's germline CDR1 is MNHNS and CDR2 SASEGT. CDR3 bases: TGTGCCAGCAGTGACGGGACAGGGGTCGCTCAGCCCCAGCATTTT. Protein sequence: CASSDGTGVAQPQHF.

The chain links TRBV19 to TRBJ2-2; 8 bases match TRBD1. The CDR3 is 15 residues long. Germline V CDR1 and CDR2: LNHDA, SQIVND (reference sequence). With 6 bases clipped from V and 4 bases from J, the junction kept 7 bases outside the gene matches. Written as DNA, the CDR3 is TGTGCCAGTAGCATTAGGACAGGGCCCACCGGGGAGCTGTTTTTT. Translating gives CASSIRTGPTGELFF.

The chain links TRBV6-1 to TRBJ1-1; 8 bases map to TRBD1. Per the germline V gene, CDR1 is MNHNS and CDR2 is SASEGT. The CDR3 consists of 14 residues. V shed 6 bases, J shed 4 bases, and the junction held 7 bases outside the gene matches. Here the CDR3 DNA reads TGTGCCAGCAGGCCGCAGGGGGCAGTCACTGAAGCTTTCTTT. Residues: CASRPQGAVTEAFF.

In its sample, this clone was seen once. CDR3 sequence: CASSRQGQGATYEQYF. The CDR3 coding sequence is TGTGCCAGCAGCCGCCAGGGACAGGGGGCGACCTACGAGCAGTACTTC. This chain connects TRBV7-2 to TRBJ2-7, with 12 bases lining up with TRBD1. J gave up 2 bases and V 5 bases, and 7 bases lay outside the gene matches. The CDR3 has 16 residues. Germline V lookup: CDR1 SGHTA, CDR2 FQGNSA.

This clone was found once. The gene calls are TRBV6-6 and TRBJ1-1, with D maybe TRBD1 (6 bases). This CDR3 is 16 amino acids long. Germline CDR1 is MNHNY and CDR2 is SVGAGI (reference sequence). V gave up 0 bases and J gave up 4 bases, with 15 bases separating them. CDR3 nucleotide sequence: TGTGCCAGCAGTTACTCAATCGACAGAGGGGGCACTGAAGCTTTCTTT. Its protein is CASSYSIDRGGTEAFF.

This chain uses TRBV4-1 with TRBJ1-3; weak D call: TRBD1 (6 bases). V was shortened by 0 bases and J by 1 base, with 16 bases between the two germline ends. This CDR3 has 18 residues. Germline CDR1 reads MGHRA; CDR2 reads YSYEKL. The CDR3 DNA reads as TGCGCCAGCAGCCAAGAAGGGTTGCTGGGGGCTTCTGGAAACACCATATATTTT. Residues: CASSQEGLLGASGNTIYF.

The chain employs TRBV28 and TRBJ1-2; 7 nucleotides line up with TRBD1. Trimming took 5 bases from V and 5 from J; bases not matched to a gene: 5. The germline CDR1 and CDR2 sequences are MDHEN and SYDVKM. The CDR3 contains 13 residues. The CDR3, as DNA: TGTGCCAGCAGTCGGGACAGCTATTATGGCTACACCTTC. The encoded protein is CASSRDSYYGYTF.

This clone was seen more than once but under ten times. The chain combines TRBV25-1 with TRBJ1-6; tentatively, D is TRBD1 (6 bases). This CDR3 is 15 amino acids long. Trimming removed 1 base at V and 10 bases at J, with 14 bases between. The germline V gene encodes CDR1 MGHDK and CDR2 SYGVNS. The CDR3 DNA sequence: TGTGCCAGCAGTGAATTTGTAGGGGGTGGCTCACCCCTCCACTTT. Protein: CASSEFVGGGSPLHF. The entire variable domain, with the rest obtained from reference TRBV25-1 and TRBJ1-6, is as follows: EADIYQTPRYLVIGTGKKITLECSQTMGHDKMYWYQQDPGMELHLIHYSYGVNSTEKGDLSSESTVSRIRTEHFPLTLESARPSHTSQYLCASSEFVGGGSPLHFGNGTRLTVT.

V usage is TRBV6-5 and J usage is TRBJ1-2; 9 nucleotides line up with TRBD1. Trimming took 6 bases from V and 4 from J; bases not matched to a gene: 3. This CDR3 is built from 13 residues. The germline gives CDR1 MNHEY, CDR2 SVGAGI. CDR3 sequence (DNA): TGTGCCAGCAGACAGGGGGCTAGCTATGGCTACACCTTC. It specifies CASRQGASYGYTF.

The rearrangement joins TRBV30 to TRBJ1-1, with D hard to call. CDR3 length: 12 residues. Germline loops: CDR1 GTSNPN, CDR2 SVGIG (reference sequence). V dropped 5 bases and J dropped 6 bases, with 13 bases sitting between them. CDR3 nucleotides: TGTGCCTGGTTGACCCAATCCCCTGAAGCTTTCTTT. Translated, it gives CAWLTQSPEAFF. The variable domain in full, completed from reference TRBV30 and TRBJ1-1, reads SQTIHQWPATLVQPVGSPLSLECTVEGTSNPNLYWYRQAAGRGLQLLFYSVGIGQISSEVPQNLSASRPQDRQFILSSKKLLLSDSGFYLCAWLTQSPEAFFGQGTRLTVV.

The chain employs TRBV5-1 and TRBJ1-4; no firm D call. The CDR3 is 15 amino acids. Per germline, CDR1 SGHRS and CDR2 YFSETQ. Trimming removed 4 bases from V and 10 bases from J, with 20 bases in between. DNA for the CDR3: TGCGCCAGCAGCACAGCCACGGGAGGATCTGGAAAACTGTTTTTT. Encoded protein: CASSTATGGSGKLFF.

The rearrangement uses TRBV4-3 and TRBJ2-3; 11 nucleotides match TRBD2. Germline CDR1 and CDR2: LGHNA and YSLEER. J lost 3 bases, V lost 4 bases, and 3 bases had no gene match. The CDR3 loop spans 15 amino acids. This chain's CDR3 is CASSPTSGMTDTQYF. For the CDR3, the DNA is TGCGCCAGCAGCCCGACTAGCGGGATGACAGATACGCAGTATTTT.

This chain uses TRBV6-5 with TRBJ2-7, with D maybe TRBD1 (5 bases). The V end was cut by 2 bases, the J end by 4 bases, with 15 bases between. The CDR3 covers 15 residues. Germline V gives CDR1 MNHEY, CDR2 SVGAGI. CDR3 nucleotides: TGTGCCAGCAGTTACGCCAGGGTTATACGGTACGAGCAGTACTTC. Translated: CASSYARVIRYEQYF.

V usage is TRBV10-3 and J usage is TRBJ2-1, with TRBD2 matching 11 bases. Germline V gene lookup returns CDR1 ENHRY and CDR2 SYGVKD. The CDR3 loop spans 15 amino acids. The V segment lost 2 bases and the J segment 5 bases; nucleotides outside the gene matches: 2. In DNA, the CDR3 is TGTGCCATCAGTGAGGCTAGCGGGGGGCACAATGAGCAGTTCTTC. Amino acid sequence: CAISEASGGHNEQFF.